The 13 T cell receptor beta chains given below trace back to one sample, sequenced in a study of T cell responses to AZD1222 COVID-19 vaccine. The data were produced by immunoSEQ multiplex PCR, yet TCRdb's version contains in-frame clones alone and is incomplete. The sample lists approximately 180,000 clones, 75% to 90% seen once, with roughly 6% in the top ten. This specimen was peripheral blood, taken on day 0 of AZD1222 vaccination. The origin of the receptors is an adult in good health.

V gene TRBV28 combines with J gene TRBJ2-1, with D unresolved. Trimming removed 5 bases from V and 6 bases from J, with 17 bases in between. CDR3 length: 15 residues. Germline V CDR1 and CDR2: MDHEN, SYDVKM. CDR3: CASSPRVLTANEQFF. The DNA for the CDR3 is TGTGCCAGCAGTCCACGGGTCTTGACTGCCAATGAGCAGTTCTTC.

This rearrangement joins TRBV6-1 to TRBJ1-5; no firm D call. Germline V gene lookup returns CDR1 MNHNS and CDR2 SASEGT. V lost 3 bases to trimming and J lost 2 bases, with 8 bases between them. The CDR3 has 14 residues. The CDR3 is CASSEGGGNQPQHF. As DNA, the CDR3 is TGTGCCAGCAGTGAGGGCGGGGGCAATCAGCCCCAGCATTTT.

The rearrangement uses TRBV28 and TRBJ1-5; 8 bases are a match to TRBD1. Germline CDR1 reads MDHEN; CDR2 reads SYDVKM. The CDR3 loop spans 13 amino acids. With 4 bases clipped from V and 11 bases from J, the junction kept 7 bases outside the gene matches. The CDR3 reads CASSSGMTGAQHF. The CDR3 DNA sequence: TGTGCCAGCAGTTCCGGAATGACAGGGGCCCAGCATTTT.

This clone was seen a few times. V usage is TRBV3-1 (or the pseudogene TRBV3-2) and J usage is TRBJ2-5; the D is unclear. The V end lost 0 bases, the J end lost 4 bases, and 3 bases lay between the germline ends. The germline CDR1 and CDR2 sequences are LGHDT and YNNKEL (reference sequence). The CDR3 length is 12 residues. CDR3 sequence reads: CASSQDAETQYF. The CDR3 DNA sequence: TGTGCCAGCAGCCAAGACGCAGAGACCCAGTACTTC.

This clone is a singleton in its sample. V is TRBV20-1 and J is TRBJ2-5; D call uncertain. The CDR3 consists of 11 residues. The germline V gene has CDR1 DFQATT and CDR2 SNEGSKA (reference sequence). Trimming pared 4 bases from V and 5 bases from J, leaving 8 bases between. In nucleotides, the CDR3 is TGCAGTGCTAAAGGATGGGAGACCCAGTACTTC. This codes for CSAKGWETQYF.

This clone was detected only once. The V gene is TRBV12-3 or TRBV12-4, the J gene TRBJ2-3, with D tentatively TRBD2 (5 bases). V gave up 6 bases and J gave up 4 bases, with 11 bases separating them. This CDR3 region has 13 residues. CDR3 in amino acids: CASSLLGADTQYF. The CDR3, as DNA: TGTGCCAGCAGCCTACTAGGAGCAGATACGCAGTATTTT.

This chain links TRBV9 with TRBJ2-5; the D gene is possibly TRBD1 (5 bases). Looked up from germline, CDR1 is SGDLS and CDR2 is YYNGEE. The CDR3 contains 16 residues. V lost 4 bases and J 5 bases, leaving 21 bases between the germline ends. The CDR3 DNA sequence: TGTGCCAGCAGCCCTTTACCATCGGGTTCAGGGGAGACCCAGTACTTC. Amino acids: CASSPLPSGSGETQYF.

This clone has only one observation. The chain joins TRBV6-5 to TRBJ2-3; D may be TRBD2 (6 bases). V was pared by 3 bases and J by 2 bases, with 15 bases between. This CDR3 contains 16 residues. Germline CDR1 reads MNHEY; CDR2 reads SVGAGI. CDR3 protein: CASSYDGDLNTDTQYF. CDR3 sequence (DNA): TGTGCCAGCAGTTATGACGGGGACTTAAACACAGATACGCAGTATTTT.

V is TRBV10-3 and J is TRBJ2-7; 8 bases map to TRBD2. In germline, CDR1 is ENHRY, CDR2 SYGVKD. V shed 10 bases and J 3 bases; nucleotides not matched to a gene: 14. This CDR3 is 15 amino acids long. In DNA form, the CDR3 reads TGTGCCACCGCCGGGGGGGAGGGCTCTCGCTACGAGCAGTACTTC. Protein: CATAGGEGSRYEQYF.

CDR3 protein: CASSPTRTDTQYF. As DNA, the CDR3 is TGTGCCAGCTCACCGACACGCACAGATACGCAGTATTTT. The J gene is TRBJ2-3, the V gene TRBV18, with D unclear. The CDR3 is 13 amino acids. The germline gives CDR1 KGHSH, CDR2 LQKENI. Trimming pared 3 bases from V and 1 base from J, leaving 5 bases between.

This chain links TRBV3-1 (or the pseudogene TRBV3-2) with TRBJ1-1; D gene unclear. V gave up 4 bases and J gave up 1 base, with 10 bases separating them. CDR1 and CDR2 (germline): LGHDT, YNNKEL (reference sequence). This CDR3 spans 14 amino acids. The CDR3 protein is CASSPRPKNTEAFF. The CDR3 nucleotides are TGTGCCAGCAGCCCTCGCCCAAAGAACACTGAAGCTTTCTTT.

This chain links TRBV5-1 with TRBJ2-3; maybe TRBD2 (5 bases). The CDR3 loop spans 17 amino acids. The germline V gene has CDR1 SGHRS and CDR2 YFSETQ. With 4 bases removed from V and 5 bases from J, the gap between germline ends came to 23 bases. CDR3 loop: CASSVQPTSPRGDTQYF. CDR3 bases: TGCGCCAGCAGCGTCCAACCTACTAGTCCCCGCGGAGATACGCAGTATTTT.

The CDR3 loop reads CASAAGGLSGEQFF. CDR3 bases: TGTGCCAGCGCGGCGGGGGGGCTCTCGGGTGAGCAGTTCTTC. The chain couples TRBV11-3 to TRBJ2-1; 9 bases are shared with TRBD2. The ends lost 8 bases at V and 9 bases at J; junction bases unmatched: 11. The CDR3 length is 14 residues. Looked up from germline, CDR1 is SGHNT and CDR2 is YENEEA.